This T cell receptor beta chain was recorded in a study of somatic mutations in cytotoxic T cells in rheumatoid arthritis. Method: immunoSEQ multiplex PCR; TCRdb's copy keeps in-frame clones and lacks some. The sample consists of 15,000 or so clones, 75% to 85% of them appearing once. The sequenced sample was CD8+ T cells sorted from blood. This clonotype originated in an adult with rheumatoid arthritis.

The chain's CDR3 is CASSLGDSSNEKLFF. CDR3 sequence (DNA): TGTGCCAGCAGCTTAGGGGACAGTTCTAATGAAAAACTGTTTTTT. This chain connects TRBV11-2 to TRBJ1-4, with 7 bases matching TRBD1. This CDR3 contains 15 residues. The junction had 2 bases not matched to a gene; V was cut back by 1 base and J by 3 bases. Germline values: CDR1 SGHAT, CDR2 FQNNGV.